The 16 T cell receptor beta chains presented below share a single source sample, sequenced in a study of blood T cell repertoires in COVID-19. TCRdb keeps only in-frame clones here, not all; method: immunoSEQ multiplex PCR. The table has about 210,000 clones, 70% to 85% seen once; the top ten hold 7.8%. Material: peripheral blood. The receptors derive from an elderly woman with COVID-19, enrolled during active disease.

The chain employs TRBV5-1 and TRBJ2-7, with TRBD2 matching 11 bases. The V gene end was trimmed by 0 bases and the J gene end by 3 bases; junction bases not matched to a gene: 2. The CDR3 totals 15 residues. Germline V CDR1 and CDR2: SGHRS, YFSETQ. The DNA of the CDR3 is TGCGCCAGCAGCTTGGGCGGGACTAGCGGCTACGAGCAGTACTTC. Protein: CASSLGGTSGYEQYF.

The chain links TRBV29-1 to TRBJ1-1; D is unclear. The CDR3 runs 14 residues. The V gene lost 0 bases and the J gene lost 1 base, with 9 bases spanning the gap. Germline V gives CDR1 SQVTM, CDR2 ANQGSEA. CDR3 sequence reads: CSVEDFPKNTEAFF. The CDR3 DNA reads TGCAGCGTTGAAGATTTTCCCAAGAACACTGAAGCTTTCTTT.

The chain couples TRBV9 to TRBJ1-1, with TRBD1 matching 7 bases. Germline V gene sequence: CDR1 SGDLS, CDR2 YYNGEE. The trim removed 4 bases at V and 3 bases at J, leaving 15 bases unmatched. This CDR3 spans 17 amino acids. CDR3 coding DNA: TGTGCCAGCAGCCCCGTGACAGGGTCAAGGTCGGACACTGAAGCTTTCTTT. This gives the protein CASSPVTGSRSDTEAFF.

The V call is TRBV19, the J call TRBJ1-1; 7 positions agree with TRBD1. With V trimmed by 9 bases and J by 1 base, 5 bases remained unmatched. Germline CDR1 and CDR2: LNHDA and SQIVND (reference sequence). This CDR3 region has 13 residues. CDR3 protein: CARRGGSNTEAFF. CDR3 sequence (DNA): TGTGCCAGGCGAGGGGGCTCGAACACTGAAGCTTTCTTT. Looking up the rest from reference TRBV19 and TRBJ1-1 gives the full variable domain: DGGITQSPKYLFRKEGQNVTLSCEQNLNHDAMYWYRQDPGQGLRLIYYSQIVNDFQKGDIAEGYSVSREKKESFPLTVTSAQKNPTAFYLCARRGGSNTEAFFGQGTRLTVV.

The chain combines TRBV7-6 with TRBJ1-3; TRBD1 agrees at 7 bases. The CDR3 consists of 16 residues. V trimming: 5 bases; J trimming: 1 base; junction bases outside the gene matches: 8. CDR1 is SGHVS, CDR2 FNYEAQ, per germline. CDR3: CASSNGQARSGNTIYF. The CDR3 coding sequence is TGTGCCAGCAGCAACGGACAGGCGAGATCTGGAAACACCATATATTTT.

The V gene is TRBV7-8, the J gene TRBJ2-3, with a tentative D call TRBD2 (6 bases). Germline V gene sequence: CDR1 SGHVS, CDR2 FQNEAQ. This CDR3 has 16 amino acids. Trimming removed 5 bases at V and 2 bases at J, with 17 bases between. This CDR3 reads CASSPSGAVITDTQYF. DNA of the CDR3: TGTGCCAGCAGCCCCTCGGGAGCGGTAATCACAGATACGCAGTATTTT. The full variable domain, completed using reference TRBV7-8 and TRBJ2-3, is GAGVSQSPRYKVAKRGQDVALRCDPISGHVSLFWYQQALGQGPEFLTYFQNEAQLDKSGLPSDRFFAERPEGSVSTLKIQRTQQEDSAVYLCASSPSGAVITDTQYFGPGTRLTVL.

The chain combines TRBV7-8 with TRBJ1-1; D not certain. Germline V lookup: CDR1 SGHVS, CDR2 FQNEAQ. The CDR3 runs to 15 residues. The V end lost 4 bases, the J end lost 6 bases, and 18 bases lay between the germline ends. The CDR3 region has the DNA TGTGCCAGCAGCTCCGAGGCGGGTGGTCGCGCTGAAGCTTTCTTT. Its protein product is CASSSEAGGRAEAFF.

V is TRBV9 and J is TRBJ1-2; 7 bases align to TRBD1. The CDR3 is 14 amino acids. The germline V gene encodes CDR1 SGDLS and CDR2 YYNGEE. The junction had 6 bases not matched to a gene; V was cut back by 3 bases and J by 4 bases. In DNA, the CDR3 is TGTGCCAGCAGCGCTGGGACAGCTTTCTATGGCTACACCTTC. Amino acids: CASSAGTAFYGYTF.

This clone was seen a few times. The gene calls are TRBV11-2 and TRBJ1-3; D perhaps matches TRBD1 (5 bases). The CDR3 runs 12 residues. V was clipped by 6 bases and J by 7 bases, with 10 bases between them. Germline V gene sequence: CDR1 SGHAT, CDR2 FQNNGV. The CDR3: CASRLGGNTIYF. The CDR3 DNA sequence: TGTGCCAGCAGGCTGGGGGGGAACACCATATATTTT.

This chain connects TRBV28 to TRBJ2-5; D remains unclear. Trimming removed 5 bases from V and 1 base from J, with 17 bases in between. The CDR3 totals 16 residues. Germline CDR1 is MDHEN and CDR2 is SYDVKM. CDR3 in DNA: TGTGCCAGCAGTACAATGGGTCCGGAGCTCCAAGAGACCCAGTACTTC. It yields the protein CASSTMGPELQETQYF.

V is TRBV28 and J is TRBJ2-5; TRBD2 matches at 13 bases. This CDR3 contains 19 residues. Trimming cost V 1 base and J 5 bases; bases outside gene matches: 13. Germline assignment: CDR1 MDHEN and CDR2 SYDVKM. The CDR3 sequence is CASSLSPTSGRPQVETQYF. CDR3 sequence (DNA): TGTGCCAGCAGTTTATCCCCGACTAGCGGGAGGCCGCAGGTGGAGACCCAGTACTTC.

The genes are TRBV9 and TRBJ2-1; 13 positions match TRBD2. The V and J ends lost 4 bases and 0 bases, in that order; junction bases with no gene match: 4. Germline lookup yields CDR1 SGDLS and CDR2 YYNGEE. This CDR3 spans 17 amino acids. Here the CDR3 DNA reads TGTGCCAGCAGCCCTTGGACTAGCGGGGGCTCCTACAATGAGCAGTTCTTC. Its translation: CASSPWTSGGSYNEQFF.

This clone has just a few counts. Other DNA sequences in this sample translate to the same CDR3. This rearrangement joins TRBV5-5 to TRBJ1-4, with D perhaps matching TRBD1 (6 bases). The germline V gene has CDR1 SGHKS and CDR2 YYEKEE (reference sequence). The V end lost 4 bases, the J end lost 0 bases, and 10 bases lay between the germline ends. CDR3 length: 15 amino acids. The CDR3 is CASSPRTATNEKLFF. The CDR3 bases are TGTGCCAGCAGCCCCCGGACAGCAACTAATGAAAAACTGTTTTTT.

This chain uses TRBV5-1 with TRBJ2-5, with 8 bases lining up with TRBD1. V lost 4 bases, J lost 2 bases, and 4 bases stayed unmatched. This CDR3 is 14 amino acids long. Germline CDR1 reads SGHRS; CDR2 reads YFSETQ. In nucleotides, the CDR3 is TGCGCCAGCAGCCCCCGACAGGGGCAAGAGACCCAGTACTTC. It yields the protein CASSPRQGQETQYF. The complete variable domain, with remaining parts taken from reference TRBV5-1 and TRBJ2-5, reads KAGVTQTPRYLIKTRGQQVTLSCSPISGHRSVSWYQQTPGQGLQFLFEYFSETQRNKGNFPGRFSGRQFSNSRSEMNVSTLELGDSALYLCASSPRQGQETQYFGPGTRLLVL.

This chain connects TRBV10-3 to TRBJ2-3; 9 bases fit TRBD2. CDR3 length: 16 residues. The germline gives CDR1 ENHRY, CDR2 SYGVKD. The trim removed 0 bases at V and 5 bases at J, leaving 6 bases unmatched. The CDR3 here is CAISESVAGARDTQYF. In DNA form, the CDR3 reads TGTGCCATCAGTGAGTCCGTAGCGGGGGCCCGAGATACGCAGTATTTT.

The chain links TRBV6-2 or TRBV6-3 to TRBJ1-5, with D uncertain. The germline V gene has CDR1 MNHEY and CDR2 SVGEGT. The CDR3 totals 14 residues. With 0 bases removed from V and 6 bases from J, the gap between germline ends came to 9 bases. The CDR3 loop is CASSYSGRSQPQHF. Written as DNA, the CDR3 is TGTGCCAGCAGTTACTCAGGGAGAAGTCAGCCCCAGCATTTT.